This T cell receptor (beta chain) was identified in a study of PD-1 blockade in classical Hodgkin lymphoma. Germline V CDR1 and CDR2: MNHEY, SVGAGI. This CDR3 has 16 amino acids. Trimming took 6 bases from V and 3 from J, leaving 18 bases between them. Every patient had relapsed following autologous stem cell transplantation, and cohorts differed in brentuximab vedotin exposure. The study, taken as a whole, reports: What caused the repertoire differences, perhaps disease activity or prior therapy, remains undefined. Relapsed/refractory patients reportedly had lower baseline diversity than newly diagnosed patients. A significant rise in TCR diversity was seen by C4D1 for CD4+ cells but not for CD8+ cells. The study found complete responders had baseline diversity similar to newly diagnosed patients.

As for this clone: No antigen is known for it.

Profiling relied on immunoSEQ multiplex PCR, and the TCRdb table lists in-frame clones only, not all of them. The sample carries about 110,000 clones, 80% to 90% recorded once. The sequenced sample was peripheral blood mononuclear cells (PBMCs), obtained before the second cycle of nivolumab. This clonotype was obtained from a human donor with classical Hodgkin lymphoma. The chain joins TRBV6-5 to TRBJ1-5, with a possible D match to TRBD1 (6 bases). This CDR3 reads CASSYRSTGSNQPQHF. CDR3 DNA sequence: TGTGCCAGCAGCTACCGATCAACAGGGTCCAATCAGCCCCAGCATTTT.